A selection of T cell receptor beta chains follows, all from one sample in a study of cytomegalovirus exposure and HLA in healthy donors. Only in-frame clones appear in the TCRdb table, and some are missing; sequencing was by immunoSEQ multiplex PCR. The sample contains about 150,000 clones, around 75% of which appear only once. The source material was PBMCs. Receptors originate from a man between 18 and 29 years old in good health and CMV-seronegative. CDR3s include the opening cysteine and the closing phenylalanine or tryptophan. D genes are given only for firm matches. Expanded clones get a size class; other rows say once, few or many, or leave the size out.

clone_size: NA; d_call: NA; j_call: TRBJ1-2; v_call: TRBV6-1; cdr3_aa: CASSVTEYGYTF; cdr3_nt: TGTGCCAGCAGTGTTACAGAGTATGGCTACACCTTC
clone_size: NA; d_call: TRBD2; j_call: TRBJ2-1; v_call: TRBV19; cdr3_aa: CASSLWTSGSQDEQFF; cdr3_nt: TGTGCCAGTAGTCTATGGACTAGCGGGAGTCAGGATGAGCAGTTCTTC
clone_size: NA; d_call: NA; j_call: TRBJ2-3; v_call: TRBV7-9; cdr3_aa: CASGSGETDTQYF; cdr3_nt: TGTGCCAGCGGCTCGGGAGAAACAGATACGCAGTATTTT
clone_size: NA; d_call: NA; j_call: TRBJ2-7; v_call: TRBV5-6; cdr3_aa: CASSFVAYEQYF; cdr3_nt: TGTGCCAGCAGCTTTGTAGCCTACGAGCAGTACTTC
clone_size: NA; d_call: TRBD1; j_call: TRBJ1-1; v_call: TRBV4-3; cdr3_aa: CASSQDRVGPTEAFF; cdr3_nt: TGCGCCAGCAGCCAGGACAGGGTCGGTCCCACTGAAGCTTTCTTT
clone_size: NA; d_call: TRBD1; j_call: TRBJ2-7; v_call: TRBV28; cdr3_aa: CASSLVGQGIYEQYF; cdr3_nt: TGTGCCAGCAGTTTGGTGGGACAGGGGATCTACGAGCAGTACTTC
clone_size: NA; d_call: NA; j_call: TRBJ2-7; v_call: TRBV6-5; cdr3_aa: CASSPAGASYEQYF; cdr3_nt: TGTGCCAGCAGTCCCGCGGGCGCCTCCTACGAGCAGTACTTC
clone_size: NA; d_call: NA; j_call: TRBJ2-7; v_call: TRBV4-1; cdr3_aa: CASSQLYSGTYYEQYF; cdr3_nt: TGCGCCAGCAGCCAACTATATTCCGGGACATACTACGAGCAGTACTTC
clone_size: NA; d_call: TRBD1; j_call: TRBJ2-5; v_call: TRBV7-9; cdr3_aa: CSSRRPTGVGETQYF; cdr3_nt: TGTTCCAGCAGACGCCCGACAGGGGTCGGGGAGACCCAGTACTTC
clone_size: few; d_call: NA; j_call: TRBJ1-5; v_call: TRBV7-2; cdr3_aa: CASSSQGQPQHF; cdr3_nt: TGTGCCAGCAGCTCCCAGGGTCAGCCCCAGCATTTT
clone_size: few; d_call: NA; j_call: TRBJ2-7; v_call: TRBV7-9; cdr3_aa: CASSFPRVGSYEQYF; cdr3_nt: TGTGCCAGCAGCTTTCCCAGGGTAGGCTCCTACGAGCAGTACTTC
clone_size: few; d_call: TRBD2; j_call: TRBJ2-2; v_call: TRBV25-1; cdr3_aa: CASSTSAWSGELFF; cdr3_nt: TGTGCCAGCAGTACTAGCGCCTGGTCCGGGGAGCTGTTTTTT
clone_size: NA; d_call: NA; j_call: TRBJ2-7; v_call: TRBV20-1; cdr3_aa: CSAMRVVEQYF; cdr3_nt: TGCAGTGCCATGAGGGTTGTGGAGCAGTACTTC